This TCR beta chain was found in a study of somatic mutations in cytotoxic T cells in rheumatoid arthritis. Overall study results and limits: Among rheumatoid arthritis patients and age-matched healthy controls, CD8+ T-cell clonality was not significantly different. CD8+ clonality rose with age in rheumatoid arthritis patients, not healthy controls. The top CD8+ clone topped 20% of CD8+ cells in about an eighth of the 65 patients.

Both CD4+ and CD8+ cells were separated through positive magnetic bead selection, and their purity was verified using flow cytometry. Germline V gives CDR1 MNHEY, CDR2 SVGAGI. This CDR3 is built from 13 residues. The germline V and J ends were trimmed by 2 bases and 8 bases, with 12 bases remaining between them. The table came from immunoSEQ multiplex PCR; TCRdb's copy has only in-frame clones and leaves some out. The table shows more than 35,000 clones, with 70% to 85% occurring only once. As regards this clone: Its antigen is unknown.

The sequencing sample was made of CD8+ T cells sorted from blood. This TCR came from a man aged 35-49 years in good health. This chain uses TRBV6-5 with TRBJ1-2; D is ambiguous. For the CDR3, the DNA is TGTGCCAGCAGTTACATGTCCGTGGGGGGCTACACCTTC. This encodes CASSYMSVGGYTF.